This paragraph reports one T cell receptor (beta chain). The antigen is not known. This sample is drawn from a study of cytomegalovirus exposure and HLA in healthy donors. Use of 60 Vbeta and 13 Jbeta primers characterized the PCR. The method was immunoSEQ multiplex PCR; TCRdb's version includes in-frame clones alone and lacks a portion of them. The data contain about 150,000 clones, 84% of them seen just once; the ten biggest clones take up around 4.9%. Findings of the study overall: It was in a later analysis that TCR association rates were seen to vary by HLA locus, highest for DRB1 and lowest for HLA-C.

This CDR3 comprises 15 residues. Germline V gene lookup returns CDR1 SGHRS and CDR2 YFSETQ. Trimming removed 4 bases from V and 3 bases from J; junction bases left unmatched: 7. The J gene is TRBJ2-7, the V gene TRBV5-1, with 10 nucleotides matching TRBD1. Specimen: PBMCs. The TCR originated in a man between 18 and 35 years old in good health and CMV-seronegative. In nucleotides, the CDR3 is TGCGCCAGCAGCGGGACAGGGGCCGATAACTACGAGCAGTACTTC. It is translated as CASSGTGADNYEQYF.